This T cell receptor beta chain was retrieved from a study of T cells expressing NK-cell markers. About the research overall: The authors derived TCR beta repertoires from sorted CD3+CD56+NKG2C+, CD3+CD56+NKG2C- and CD3+CD56-NKG2C+ T cells.

Details on this clonotype: Its cognate antigen is unknown.

A 5'RACE template switching approach incorporating UMIs was used to make TCR beta cDNA. Using the 5' RACE reads, TCRdb records one entry per CDR3 protein without DNA. The sample totals roughly 180,000 distinct CDR3 sequences. Broader study findings: Once again these clonotypes came out on top in the CD3+CD56-NKG2C+ fraction of several donors. About 6 donors had dominant NKG2C+ clonotypes that comprised about 1.0-7.5% of their CD8+ T cells.

The sequence came from a man aged 18-69 years in good health. Sequenced: blood T cells: a sorted CD56 or NKG2C T cell subset, CD4+ or CD8+ T cells, or bulk PBMC T cells (not recorded which).

The CDR3 loop reads CASSQEDRVVYGYTF. The V gene is TRBV4-1, the J gene TRBJ1-2; TCRdb's D call of TRBD1 is untestable without DNA. CDR1 MGHRA and CDR2 YSYEKL come from the germline V gene. This CDR3 has 15 residues.